Following are 8 T cell receptor beta chains from one sample sequenced in a study of CD8 T cells in Susac syndrome. RNA totalling roughly 0.45 to 1 ug underwent reverse transcription with random hexamers. TCRdb passed the immunoSEQ multiplex PCR reads through MiXCR, listing each CDR3 protein once. The table has about 430,000 distinct CDR3 sequences, around 85% seen once; the top ten hold about 0.12%. Sequencing was performed on CD8+ T cells from PBMCs. The source is a human donor with multiple sclerosis.

The genes are TRBV27 and TRBJ2-5; weak D call: TRBD1 (6 bases). The CDR3 length is 13 residues. In germline, CDR1 is MNHEY, CDR2 SMNVEV (reference sequence). V dropped 3 bases and J dropped 4 bases, with 9 bases sitting between them. CDR3 residues: CASSLARGETQYF. In DNA, the CDR3 is TGTGCCAGCAGTTTGGCCAGGGGAGAGACCCAGTACTTC.

The rearrangement joins TRBV27 to TRBJ2-2; D is perhaps TRBD2 (6 bases). Germline assignment: CDR1 MNHEY and CDR2 SMNVEV (reference sequence). Trimming took off 7 bases at V and 5 bases at J, with 11 bases between the two ends. This CDR3 has 13 amino acids. The CDR3 is CASTPGGTGELFF. CDR3 in DNA: TGTGCCAGCACTCCCGGGGGTACCGGGGAGCTGTTTTTT.

The CDR3 DNA sequence: TGTGCCAGCAGTTTAGAGATCGCAGAGAACTATGGCTACACCTTC. Translation gives CASSLEIAENYGYTF. The chain carries TRBV12-3 or TRBV12-4 and TRBJ1-2; no clear D gene. Trimming pared 1 base from V and 2 bases from J, leaving 11 bases between. CDR3 length: 15 amino acids.

V gene TRBV3-1 combines with J gene TRBJ1-1, with D uncertain. Germline loops: CDR1 LGHDT, CDR2 YNNKEL (reference sequence). Trimming stripped 0 bases from V and 7 bases from J, with 12 bases between. CDR3 length: 14 amino acids. Here the CDR3 reads CASSQDLGGDEAFF. CDR3 sequence (DNA): TGTGCCAGCAGCCAAGATCTTGGCGGGGATGAAGCTTTCTTT.

The chain has TRBV5-6 and TRBJ2-7; D may be TRBD1 (5 bases). The V and J ends lost 0 bases and 2 bases respectively, with 6 bases between them. Germline loops: CDR1 SGHDT, CDR2 YYEEEE. This CDR3 comprises 13 residues. The CDR3 region has the DNA TGTGCCAGCAGCTTGGACAGGACCTACGAGCAGTACTTC. Translation: CASSLDRTYEQYF.

This clonotype was recorded once. The V call is TRBV15, the J call TRBJ2-3; possible D gene TRBD2, 5 bases. Germline assignment: CDR1 LNHNV and CDR2 YYDKDF (reference sequence). This CDR3 is 14 amino acids long. The V and J ends lost 5 bases and 5 bases respectively, with 14 bases between them. This chain's CDR3 is CATSPEGLRDTQYF. The CDR3 bases are TGTGCCACCAGCCCCGAGGGATTAAGAGATACGCAGTATTTT.

The chain has TRBV5-1 and TRBJ1-2; 8 bases align to TRBD1. The junction had 2 bases not matched to a gene; V was cut back by 2 bases and J by 2 bases. Germline lookup yields CDR1 SGHRS and CDR2 YFSETQ. This CDR3 is 14 amino acids long. The CDR3 DNA reads TGCGCCAGCAGCTTCGGGACAGGCAACTATGGCTACACCTTC. Amino acids: CASSFGTGNYGYTF.

This clonotype was observed a few times. The V call is TRBV10-3, the J call TRBJ1-5, with TRBD1 identical over 9 bases. The CDR3 has 12 residues. The junction had 4 bases not matched to a gene; V was cut back by 11 bases and J by 5 bases. CDR1 and CDR2 (germline): ENHRY, SYGVKD. DNA of the CDR3: TGTGCCTCGACAGGGGGAGATCAGCCCCAGCATTTT. It codes for CASTGGDQPQHF.